This is a list of T cell receptor beta chains from one sample in a study of type 1 regulatory T cells. One entry per CDR3 protein results from TCRdb running MiXCR on the reads. The table lists tens of thousands of distinct CDR3 sequences, approximately 44% of them singletons, with about 4.9% in the top ten. Their antigens remain unidentified. What was sequenced was cultured T cells, either the whole culture or a sorted T cell fraction (not recorded which). These receptors were taken from a human donor in good health. Both conserved end residues are part of each CDR3. A D gene is named only where the DNA matches it firmly. Not all rows give a size; the values are once, few, many and, for expanded clones, a class.

TRBJ2-7,-,TRBV5-4,-,CASSLSSGVGGQYF,TGTGCCAGCAGCTTATCCAGCGGGGTAGGGGGGCAGTACTTC
TRBJ1-1,-,TRBV7-2,medium-sized,CASSSQPMNTEAFF,TGTGCCAGCAGCTCACAGCCTATGAACACTGAAGCTTTCTTT
TRBJ2-7,TRBD1,TRBV20-1,few,CSARDLRQGAYEQYF,TGCAGTGCTAGAGACTTAAGACAGGGGGCCTACGAGCAGTACTTC
TRBJ1-1,-,TRBV12-3/TRBV12-4,-,CASNMWGDNTEAFF,TGTGCCAGCAATATGTGGGGAGATAACACTGAAGCTTTCTTT
TRBJ2-3,TRBD2,TRBV2,few,CASSAKLAGGTQYF,TGTGCCAGCAGTGCGAAGTTAGCGGGGGGTACGCAGTATTTT
TRBJ2-2,-,TRBV7-9,few,CASSLATGLTRELFF,TGTGCCAGCAGCTTAGCGACAGGACTCACCCGGGAGCTGTTTTTT
TRBJ2-5,TRBD1,TRBV12-3/TRBV12-4,few,CASSSTGVVETQYF,TGTGCCAGCAGTTCGACAGGGGTGGTGGAGACCCAGTACTTC
TRBJ1-6,TRBD1,TRBV18,-,CASSLRTGDLGSPLHF,TGTGCTAGCTCACTAAGGACAGGGGATCTCGGTTCACCCCTCCACTTT
TRBJ1-1,-,TRBV20-1,-,CSAGRVQGGEAFF,TGCAGTGCTGGGAGAGTCCAGGGAGGTGAAGCTTTCTTT
TRBJ1-1,-,TRBV7-3,-,CASSSPNLSEAFF,TGTGCCAGCAGCTCCCCGAACTTGAGTGAAGCTTTCTTT
TRBJ1-2,-,TRBV21-1,-,CASSKLWDKNRFYGYTF,TGTGCCAGCAGCAAACTGTGGGACAAGAACAGATTTTATGGCTACACCTTC
TRBJ2-3,TRBD2,TRBV5-6,-,CASSQPGLPIATQYF,TGTGCCAGCAGCCAGCCGGGACTACCCATCGCTACGCAGTATTTT
TRBJ1-5,-,TRBV15,-,CATSPFCRGTQPQHF,TGTGCCACCAGCCCATTCTGCAGGGGTACTCAGCCCCAGCATTTT
TRBJ2-1,-,TRBV5-1,medium-sized,CASSLEPGSSYNEQFF,TGCGCCAGCAGCTTGGAGCCGGGCAGCTCCTACAATGAGCAGTTCTTC
TRBJ1-2,-,TRBV2,-,CASKRGGQLLLYGYTF,TGTGCCAGCAAAAGGGGTGGCCAACTACTTCTCTATGGCTACACCTTC
TRBJ2-3,TRBD2,TRBV27,-,CASSLTGTSGGARDTQYF,TGTGCCAGCAGTCTAACCGGGACTAGCGGGGGGGCTCGGGATACGCAGTATTTT
TRBJ2-5,TRBD2,TRBV9,many,CASSVGSLAGAQETQYF,TGTGCCAGCAGCGTAGGGTCGTTAGCGGGGGCACAAGAGACCCAGTACTTC
TRBJ1-2,TRBD1,TRBV6-5,few,CASSYRTGNGYTF,TGTGCCAGCAGTTACCGGACAGGGAACGGCTACACCTTC
TRBJ1-1,-,TRBV6-2/TRBV6-3,few,CASSYSQGRTEAFF,TGTGCCAGCAGTTACTCACAGGGAAGGACTGAAGCTTTCTTT
TRBJ2-5,-,TRBV6-5,few,CASSMTRGTETQYF,TGTGCCAGCAGCATGACGAGGGGTACGGAGACCCAGTACTTC
TRBJ1-2,-,TRBV6-1,-,CASSANGVSPYGYTF,TGTGCCAGCAGTGCCAACGGGGTATCCCCCTATGGCTACACCTTC
TRBJ2-1,TRBD2,TRBV7-6,-,CASSLSASGGYNDQFF,TGTGCCAGCAGCTTATCGGCTAGCGGGGGCTACAATGATCAGTTCTTC
TRBJ1-1,-,TRBV30,-,CAWKNTEAFF,TGTGCCTGGAAGAACACTGAAGCTTTCTTT
TRBJ2-7,-,TRBV7-9,-,CASSLGWQGSDEQYF,TGTGCCAGCAGCTTAGGGTGGCAGGGTAGCGACGAGCAGTACTTC
TRBJ2-1,-,TRBV7-2,-,CASSLALAIGEQFF,TGTGCCAGCAGCTTAGCTCTAGCGATAGGTGAGCAGTTCTTC
TRBJ2-1,-,TRBV7-8,few,CASSRSESSYNEQFF,TGTGCCAGCAGCCGATCAGAGAGCTCCTACAATGAGCAGTTCTTC
TRBJ2-1,-,TRBV10-3,-,CAISAGATSYNEQFF,TGTGCCATCAGTGCAGGGGCTACCTCCTACAATGAGCAGTTCTTC
TRBJ1-1,-,TRBV12-3/TRBV12-4,-,CASRNYTFRRVGTEAFF,TGTGCCAGCAGGAACTATACCTTTCGGAGGGTTGGAACTGAAGCTTTCTTT
TRBJ2-3,-,TRBV2,few,CASSEATTSRPDTQYF,TGTGCCAGCAGTGAAGCTACTACCTCCCGGCCAGATACGCAGTATTTT
TRBJ2-7,-,TRBV7-2,many,CASSLARRAYEQYF,TGTGCCAGCAGCTTAGCTCGCAGGGCCTACGAGCAGTACTTC
TRBJ2-7,-,TRBV15,-,CATSREDPRLGEQYF,TGTGCCACCAGCAGAGAAGATCCCCGCCTTGGCGAGCAGTACTTC
TRBJ1-1,-,TRBV2,few,CASSVRVGNTEAFF,TGTGCCAGCAGTGTTAGGGTCGGGAACACTGAAGCTTTCTTT
TRBJ2-2,TRBD2,TRBV5-1,-,CASSPRAGDTGELFF,TGCGCCAGCAGCCCGAGGGCGGGGGACACCGGGGAGCTGTTTTTT
TRBJ1-1,TRBD1,TRBV20-1,-,CSASQGAGGTEAFF,TGCAGTGCTAGTCAGGGGGCGGGTGGCACTGAAGCTTTCTTT
TRBJ1-3,TRBD1,TRBV14,-,CASSQSGTAGNTIYF,TGTGCCAGCAGTCAATCCGGGACAGCTGGAAACACCATATATTTT
TRBJ1-6,-,TRBV5-6,few,CASRVTGVLNSPLHF,TGTGCCAGCAGGGTAACAGGAGTCCTAAATTCACCCCTCCACTTT
TRBJ2-3,-,TRBV15,many,CATTRDLIDTQYF,TGTGCCACCACTCGGGACCTTATAGATACGCAGTATTTT
TRBJ2-2,TRBD2,TRBV5-5,few,CASSLFVAGNTGELFF,TGTGCCAGCAGCTTGTTTGTAGCGGGGAACACCGGGGAGCTGTTTTTT
TRBJ1-1,-,TRBV7-9,medium-sized,CASSLVQNTEAFF,TGTGCCAGCAGCTTAGTCCAGAACACTGAAGCTTTCTTT
TRBJ1-1,-,TRBV19,-,CASSMSRLPEAFF,TGTGCCAGTAGTATGAGTCGCTTACCTGAAGCTTTCTTT
TRBJ2-1,-,TRBV3-1,-,CASSPAARVPSNEQFF,TGTGCCAGCAGTCCTGCTGCGCGGGTACCGTCCAATGAGCAGTTCTTC
TRBJ2-1,-,TRBV11-2,-,CASSRGTSNEQFF,TGTGCCAGCAGCCGGGGGACGAGCAATGAGCAGTTCTTC
TRBJ1-1,-,TRBV15,-,CATSRKGRGNTEAFF,TGTGCCACCAGCAGAAAGGGCAGGGGGAACACTGAAGCTTTCTTT
TRBJ1-2,TRBD1,TRBV7-2,few,CASSLGTGPMGGYTF,TGTGCCAGCAGCTTAGGGACAGGGCCAATGGGAGGCTACACCTTC
TRBJ1-5,-,TRBV10-3,medium-sized,CAIRATGNNQPQHF,TGTGCCATCAGAGCAACAGGGAATAATCAGCCCCAGCATTTT
TRBJ2-3,TRBD2,TRBV20-1,-,CSAPQLAGGGPDTQYF,TGCAGTGCTCCCCAGCTAGCGGGGGGAGGACCAGATACGCAGTATTTT
TRBJ1-1,TRBD1,TRBV7-9,-,CASSPRGSVNTEAFF,TGTGCCAGCAGCCCCAGGGGGTCCGTGAACACTGAAGCTTTCTTT
TRBJ1-2,-,TRBV20-1,few,CSARDPRATNYGYTF,TGCAGTGCTAGAGACCCCAGGGCGACTAACTATGGCTACACCTTC